The 13 T cell receptor beta chains below were found in one sample sequenced in a study of shared clonotypes between healthy human individuals. Data came from immunoSEQ multiplex PCR; TCRdb stores just in-frame clones and leaves some out. The repertoire holds 550,000 to 700,000 clones, with 60% to 75% as singletons. The sample was memory CD4+ T cells sorted from blood. Described subset: CD45RA-negative fraction. These receptors were collected from a woman in her 30s in good health.

J is TRBJ1-5 and V is TRBV28; 9 nucleotides align to TRBD1. This CDR3 spans 15 amino acids. With 5 bases clipped from V and 2 bases from J, the junction kept 4 bases outside the gene matches. Germline V lookup: CDR1 MDHEN, CDR2 SYDVKM. The CDR3 DNA reads as TGTGCCAGCAGTGGGACAGGGATGGGCAATCAGCCCCAGCATTTT. Amino acids: CASSGTGMGNQPQHF.

The chain couples TRBV7-8 to TRBJ2-2; a weak D match, TRBD2 (5 bases). V dropped 5 bases and J dropped 0 bases, with 13 bases sitting between them. Germline CDR1 reads SGHVS; CDR2 reads FQNEAQ. The CDR3 has 16 residues. The CDR3 bases are TGTGCCAGCAGCCCAAGAGGTAGCGCGAACACCGGGGAGCTGTTTTTT. Protein product: CASSPRGSANTGELFF.

This chain connects TRBV6-5 to TRBJ2-4, with D maybe TRBD1 (5 bases). V was cut by 0 bases and J by 8 bases, with 14 bases left in between. CDR3 size: 15 residues. In germline, CDR1 is MNHEY, CDR2 SVGAGI. The CDR3 loop reads CASSYSIGVEDIQYF. In DNA form, the CDR3 reads TGTGCCAGCAGTTACTCGATAGGGGTCGAGGACATTCAGTACTTC.

This clone has only a few counts. V usage is TRBV5-1 and J usage is TRBJ1-2; D remains unclear. V lost 4 bases and J lost 5, with 18 bases in between. The CDR3 extends over 15 amino acids. Germline V gene sequence: CDR1 SGHRS, CDR2 YFSETQ. CDR3 in amino acids: CASSPKLPEDYGYTF. CDR3 DNA sequence: TGCGCCAGCAGCCCCAAGCTTCCGGAGGATTATGGCTACACCTTC.

This clone was seen a few times. V usage is TRBV7-6 and J usage is TRBJ1-2; a possible D gene is TRBD1 (5 bases). CDR3 size: 12 residues. Trimming stripped 1 base from V and 6 bases from J, with 6 bases between. The germline gives CDR1 SGHVS, CDR2 FNYEAQ. CDR3 residues: CASSLGDDGYTF. In DNA, the CDR3 is TGTGCCAGCAGCTTAGGGGACGATGGCTACACCTTC.

The chain couples TRBV7-2 to TRBJ2-5; no definite D call. The V gene's germline CDR1 is SGHTA and CDR2 FQGNSA. The CDR3 consists of 13 residues. Trimming removed 1 base from V and 7 bases from J, with 10 bases in between. The CDR3 DNA is TGTGCCAGCAGCTTAGACCTGGTCCCGACCCAGTACTTC. Translated: CASSLDLVPTQYF. The full variable domain, its missing parts supplied by reference TRBV7-2 and TRBJ2-5, is GAGVSQSPSNKVTEKGKDVELRCDPISGHTALYWYRQSLGQGLEFLIYFQGNSAPDKSGLPSDRFSAERTGGSVSTLTIQRTQQEDSAVYLCASSLDLVPTQYFGPGTRLLVL.

This chain connects TRBV9 to TRBJ2-5, with 7 nucleotides matching TRBD1. The germline V gene has CDR1 SGDLS and CDR2 YYNGEE. There are 13 residues in the CDR3. V trimming: 8 bases; J trimming: 0 bases; junction bases outside the gene matches: 4. The CDR3 DNA follows: TGTGCCAGTACGACAGGGTACCAAGAGACCCAGTACTTC. This codes for CASTTGYQETQYF.

J is TRBJ1-2 and V is TRBV27; D unresolved. The CDR3 sequence is 13 residues long. The V end lost 4 bases, the J end lost 8 bases, and 14 bases lay between the germline ends. Germline CDR1 and CDR2: MNHEY and SMNVEV (reference sequence). The CDR3 coding sequence is TGTGCCAGCAGTTCCCCTGAGGGTCGGGGCTACACCTTC. This codes for CASSSPEGRGYTF.

CDR3 amino acids: CASSVQGAAEQFF. The DNA of the CDR3 is TGTGCCAGCAGCGTTCAGGGGGCGGCTGAGCAGTTCTTC. The chain joins TRBV9 to TRBJ2-1, with 8 bases lining up with TRBD1. Germline CDR1 is SGDLS and CDR2 is YYNGEE. With V trimmed by 2 bases and J by 9 bases, 4 bases remained unmatched. The CDR3 loop spans 13 amino acids.

This sequence joins TRBV15 and TRBJ2-5; D gene ambiguous. The ends were cut back, 3 bases at V and 3 bases at J, with 2 bases in the middle. The CDR3 length is 11 residues. Germline values: CDR1 LNHNV, CDR2 YYDKDF (reference sequence). The CDR3 DNA reads TGTGCCACCAGCAGCAAAGAGACCCAGTACTTC. It encodes CATSSKETQYF. Drawing the rest from reference TRBV15 and TRBJ2-5, the complete variable domain is DAMVIQNPRYQVTQFGKPVTLSCSQTLNHNVMYWYQQKSSQAPKLLFHYYDKDFNNEADTPDNFQSRRPNTSFCFLDIRSPGLGDTAMYLCATSSKETQYFGPGTRLLVL.

The chain is built from TRBV7-2 and TRBJ1-6, with TRBD1 identical over 9 bases. CDR1 is SGHTA and CDR2 is FQGNSA in the germline V gene. The CDR3 is 14 amino acids. V shed 4 bases, J shed 9 bases, and the junction held 4 bases outside the gene matches. CDR3 amino acids: CASSSRTGVSPLHF. For the CDR3, the DNA is TGTGCCAGCAGCTCGAGGACAGGGGTTTCACCCCTCCACTTT. Full variable domain (remainder filled in from reference TRBV7-2 and TRBJ1-6): GAGVSQSPSNKVTEKGKDVELRCDPISGHTALYWYRQSLGQGLEFLIYFQGNSAPDKSGLPSDRFSAERTGGSVSTLTIQRTQQEDSAVYLCASSSRTGVSPLHFGNGTRLTVT.

The J gene is TRBJ1-1, the V gene TRBV28; perhaps TRBD1 as D (5 bases). V gave up 3 bases and J gave up 0 bases, with 14 bases separating them. CDR1 and CDR2 (germline): MDHEN, SYDVKM. The CDR3 consists of 16 residues. Written as DNA, the CDR3 is TGTGCCAGCAGTTTTGGGGGGGATCTGATGAACACTGAAGCTTTCTTT. Translating gives CASSFGGDLMNTEAFF.

This clone came up once. The chain combines TRBV6-5 with TRBJ2-7; the D gene is possibly TRBD2 (6 bases). Germline lookup yields CDR1 MNHEY and CDR2 SVGAGI. This CDR3 comprises 15 residues. The germline V and J ends were trimmed by 5 bases and 4 bases, with 18 bases remaining between them. CDR3 nucleotides: TGTGCCAGCAGTAGAAGCGGGTCCCCTCCATACGAGCAGTACTTC. Its translation is CASSRSGSPPYEQYF.